The clone carrying this TCR beta chain was detected only a few times. Deletions cut 0 bases from V and 2 bases from J, with 5 bases between. This CDR3 has 13 amino acids. Germline V CDR1 and CDR2: SGHDT, YYEEEE. The sample belongs to a study of blood T cell repertoires in COVID-19. Study-wide context: Spain, Italy and the United States supplied samples that represented acute and convalescent COVID-19.

Some clones are missing from TCRdb's copy, which holds only in-frame ones; the method was immunoSEQ multiplex PCR. Seen here are roughly 240,000 clones, less than 85% observed once, and the top ten hold roughly 4.6%. The sequence was obtained from a man between 60 and 75 years old who had recovered from COVID-19. Sequenced material: peripheral blood. This rearrangement joins TRBV5-6 to TRBJ1-1; no firm D call. The CDR3 DNA reads as TGTGCCAGCAGCTTGGGTCCAAACACTGAAGCTTTCTTT. It codes for CASSLGPNTEAFF.